This entry lists 29 T cell receptor beta chains sequenced from one sample in a study of blood T cell repertoires in COVID-19. The method was immunoSEQ multiplex PCR; TCRdb's version includes in-frame clones alone and lacks a portion of them. The data contain about 200,000 clones, around 80% of them singletons. The sequencing input was peripheral blood. The origin of the receptors is a woman at least 80 years old with active or convalescent COVID-19.

V usage is TRBV4-2 and J usage is TRBJ1-6; TRBD1 matches 7 bases. CDR3 size: 16 residues. Germline loops: CDR1 LGHNA, CDR2 YNFKEQ. V gave up 1 base and J gave up 9 bases; unmatched junction bases: 9. For the CDR3, the DNA is TGTGCCAGCAGCCAAGGCAGCGGCAGGGGGACTTCACCCCTCCACTTT. It is translated as CASSQGSGRGTSPLHF.

This clone has just a few counts. The genes are TRBV9 and TRBJ2-5; D remains ambiguous. CDR1 and CDR2 (germline): SGDLS, YYNGEE. Trimming took off 6 bases at V and 7 bases at J, with 16 bases between the two ends. This CDR3 has 13 amino acids. CDR3 amino acids: CASTSVEFGTQYF. In DNA, the CDR3 is TGTGCCAGCACCAGCGTAGAATTTGGGACCCAGTACTTC.

The CDR3 region has the DNA TGCGCCAGCAGCCAAGGACAGATGGGGCAAGAGACCCAGTACTTC. Translated: CASSQGQMGQETQYF. The V and J genes are TRBV5-1 and TRBJ2-5; a weak D match, TRBD1 (6 bases). V lost 4 bases and J lost 2, with 15 bases in between. Germline V gives CDR1 SGHRS, CDR2 YFSETQ. This CDR3 is 15 amino acids long.

The chain employs TRBV9 and TRBJ1-3, with D uncertain. This CDR3 region has 15 residues. CDR1 and CDR2 from the germline V gene are SGDLS and YYNGEE. Trimming pared 2 bases from V and 2 bases from J, leaving 11 bases between. CDR3 amino acids: CASSVADITGNTIYF. CDR3 coding DNA: TGTGCCAGCAGCGTTGCTGACATAACTGGAAACACCATATATTTT.

This chain joins TRBV7-2 and TRBJ1-1; 11 bases map to TRBD1. The V gene end was trimmed by 5 bases and the J gene end by 5 bases; junction bases not matched to a gene: 4. The CDR3 sequence is 14 residues long. Germline CDR1 is SGHTA and CDR2 is FQGNSA. This CDR3 reads CASSGQGAQTEAFF. For the CDR3, the DNA is TGTGCCAGCAGCGGACAGGGGGCGCAGACTGAAGCTTTCTTT.

This clone was recorded a few times. The chain has TRBV18 and TRBJ1-5; D may be TRBD1 (6 bases). The germline V gene has CDR1 KGHSH and CDR2 LQKENI. The CDR3 loop spans 16 amino acids. Trimming shortened V by 4 bases and J by 0 bases, and 13 bases separated the two germline ends. This CDR3 is CASSQTGLNSNQPQHF. In DNA, the CDR3 is TGTGCCAGCTCACAAACAGGGCTTAATAGCAATCAGCCCCAGCATTTT.

The chain joins TRBV6-2 or TRBV6-3 to TRBJ1-5, with 7 positions matching TRBD1. This CDR3 has 18 amino acids. Losses at the gene ends were 6 bases for V and 0 bases for J; bases not matched to a gene: 14. Looked up from germline, CDR1 is MNHEY and CDR2 is SVGEGT. CDR3 residues: CASSGDDRVRYSNQPQHF. CDR3 sequence (DNA): TGTGCCAGCAGCGGCGACGACAGGGTAAGATATAGCAATCAGCCCCAGCATTTT.

This clone has just a few counts. The chain employs TRBV5-1 and TRBJ1-1; 10 bases are a match to TRBD1. With V trimmed by 0 bases and J by 8 bases, 16 bases remained unmatched. This CDR3 is 18 amino acids long. The germline CDR1 and CDR2 sequences are SGHRS and YFSETQ. In DNA, the CDR3 is TGCGCCAGCAGCTTGGCCCCAGGATCCGGGACAGGGGCTGCCGAAGCTTTCTTT. Translated, it gives CASSLAPGSGTGAAEAFF.

This chain uses TRBV5-6 with TRBJ1-1; D is unclear. Trimming shortened V by 7 bases and J by 0 bases, and 7 bases separated the two germline ends. The CDR3 has 12 residues. Germline V lookup: CDR1 SGHDT, CDR2 YYEEEE. CDR3 loop: CASRSMNTEAFF. The CDR3 nucleotides read TGTGCCAGCCGGTCGATGAACACTGAAGCTTTCTTT. The full variable domain, completed using reference TRBV5-6 and TRBJ1-1, is DAGVTQSPTHLIKTRGQQVTLRCSPKSGHDTVSWYQQALGQGPQFIFQYYEEEERQRGNFPDRFSGHQFPNYSSELNVNALLLGDSALYLCASRSMNTEAFFGQGTRLTVV.

About this clone: At the DNA level, this CDR3 is encoded by other sequences in the same sample as well. This chain joins TRBV9 and TRBJ2-1, with a weak D call TRBD2 (6 bases). This CDR3 contains 15 residues. Trimming left V 0 bases short and J 2 bases short, with 9 bases between. The germline gives CDR1 SGDLS, CDR2 YYNGEE. The CDR3 DNA reads as TGTGCCAGCAGCGTAGATGGGGGGACCTACAATGAGCAGTTCTTC. It specifies CASSVDGGTYNEQFF.

The CDR3 coding sequence is TGTGCCAGCAGCCTTCGAAGGGGCCAATCACCCCTCCACTTT. This translates into CASSLRRGQSPLHF. This chain joins TRBV7-9 and TRBJ1-6; tentatively, D is TRBD1 (5 bases). V lost 5 bases and J lost 10, with 15 bases in between. The CDR3 consists of 14 residues. The germline V gene encodes CDR1 SEHNR and CDR2 FQNEAQ (reference sequence).

This chain links TRBV4-3 with TRBJ2-7, with 11 positions matching TRBD1. There are 14 residues in the CDR3. Unmatched junction bases numbered 5, after V lost 4 bases and J lost 6 bases. CDR1 and CDR2 from the germline V gene are LGHNA and YSLEER. The CDR3 loop is CASSPGTGGFEQYF. The DNA for the CDR3 is TGCGCCAGCAGCCCGGGGACAGGGGGATTCGAGCAGTACTTC.

The chain joins TRBV7-2 to TRBJ2-6, with D perhaps TRBD1 (6 bases). CDR1 and CDR2 from the germline V gene are SGHTA and FQGNSA. V gave up 5 bases and J gave up 0 bases, with 17 bases separating them. The CDR3 runs 18 residues. CDR3 loop: CASSTRWTASSGANVLTF. DNA for the CDR3: TGTGCCAGCAGCACACGATGGACAGCTTCCTCTGGGGCCAACGTCCTGACTTTC.

The rearrangement links TRBV29-1 to TRBJ2-3; 10 positions match TRBD1. The CDR3 consists of 14 residues. The ends lost 4 bases at V and 1 base at J; junction bases unmatched: 2. The germline gives CDR1 SQVTM, CDR2 ANQGSEA. CDR3 protein: CSVGGTGGTDTQYF. The CDR3, as DNA: TGCAGCGTTGGAGGGACAGGGGGCACAGATACGCAGTATTTT.

This clone has a handful of counts. V and J are TRBV7-9 and TRBJ1-6, with D maybe TRBD1 (5 bases). V lost 3 bases and J lost 1, with 10 bases in between. The CDR3 consists of 16 residues. CDR1 and CDR2 (germline): SEHNR, FQNEAQ (reference sequence). The CDR3 sequence: CASSLSGGSYNSPLHF. CDR3 nucleotide sequence: TGTGCCAGCAGCTTGTCCGGGGGGTCCTATAATTCACCCCTCCACTTT.

The sample holds a few counts of this clone. This chain uses TRBV11-2 with TRBJ2-7; 10 nucleotides line up with TRBD1. Germline lookup yields CDR1 SGHAT and CDR2 FQNNGV. Trimming at V came to 5 bases and at J to 6 bases, leaving 7 bases not matched to a gene. This CDR3 has 14 residues. The CDR3 DNA sequence: TGTGCCAGCAGCCAGATAGGACAGGGGGGCGAGCAGTACTTC. This codes for CASSQIGQGGEQYF.

In its sample, this clone was seen once. CDR3 sequence: CAAQGTSHYNEQFF. The CDR3, as DNA: TGTGCCGCTCAAGGGACTAGCCATTACAATGAGCAGTTCTTC. The chain employs TRBV19 and TRBJ2-1; TRBD2 matches at 9 bases. Germline V gene sequence: CDR1 LNHDA, CDR2 SQIVND (reference sequence). J lost 4 bases, V lost 11 bases, and 9 bases had no gene match. The CDR3 loop spans 14 amino acids.

About this clone itself: At the DNA level, this CDR3 is encoded by other sequences in the same sample as well. V is TRBV6-5 and J is TRBJ1-2; tentative D call: TRBD1 (6 bases). The CDR3 covers 13 residues. The germline gives CDR1 MNHEY, CDR2 SVGAGI. V was trimmed by 5 bases and J by 2 bases, leaving 9 bases between them. In DNA, the CDR3 is TGTGCCAGCAGTCCTACAGGGAACTATGGCTACACCTTC. The encoded protein is CASSPTGNYGYTF.

A single count supports this clone. The CDR3 protein is CASSLSGSYEQYF. The CDR3 DNA sequence: TGTGCCAGCAGTTTATCTGGTAGCTACGAGCAGTACTTC. This sequence joins TRBV27 and TRBJ2-7; no firm D call. Trimming took 0 bases from V and 3 from J, leaving 6 bases between them. Germline CDR1 and CDR2: MNHEY and SMNVEV (reference sequence). This CDR3 is 13 amino acids long.

V is TRBV28 and J is TRBJ2-7; 8 bases agree with TRBD2. Germline V gives CDR1 MDHEN, CDR2 SYDVKM. CDR3 length: 15 amino acids. V shed 2 bases and J 4 bases; nucleotides not matched to a gene: 7. CDR3 nucleotides: TGTGCCAGCAGTTTAGCCCCGGGGGGGCCTTACGAGCAGTACTTC. This encodes CASSLAPGGPYEQYF.

This chain links TRBV30 with TRBJ1-5, with D unclear. The CDR3 contains 14 residues. Trimming stripped 1 base from V and 4 bases from J, with 11 bases between. Germline CDR1 GTSNPN, CDR2 SVGIG (reference sequence). The CDR3 DNA follows: TGTGCCTGGAGTGCCCCTGATCGGAATCAGCCCCAGCATTTT. As protein: CAWSAPDRNQPQHF. Full variable domain (rest looked up from reference TRBV30 and TRBJ1-5): SQTIHQWPATLVQPVGSPLSLECTVEGTSNPNLYWYRQAAGRGLQLLFYSVGIGQISSEVPQNLSASRPQDRQFILSSKKLLLSDSGFYLCAWSAPDRNQPQHFGDGTRLSIL.

This clone has just one count. In DNA form, the CDR3 reads TGTGCCAGCAGCCTCGACAGGTACCAAGAGACCCAGTACTTC. It yields the protein CASSLDRYQETQYF. The rearrangement uses TRBV5-4 and TRBJ2-5, with D possibly matching TRBD1 (6 bases). CDR1 is SGHNT and CDR2 is YYREEE in the germline V gene (reference sequence). V was cut by 4 bases and J by 0 bases, with 10 bases left in between. The CDR3 has 14 residues.

The CDR3 sequence: CASSFERGTEAFF. CDR3 nucleotide sequence: TGTGCCAGCAGTTTCGAAAGGGGCACTGAAGCTTTCTTT. The chain links TRBV6-6 to TRBJ1-1, with D perhaps TRBD1 (5 bases). Germline V gene lookup returns CDR1 MNHNY and CDR2 SVGAGI (reference sequence). V shed 4 bases and J shed 4 bases, with 10 bases lying between them. There are 13 residues in the CDR3.

This clone came up once. The rearrangement joins TRBV19 to TRBJ1-5; maybe TRBD1 (5 bases). Germline V gives CDR1 LNHDA, CDR2 SQIVND (reference sequence). V was trimmed by 7 bases and J by 0 bases, leaving 22 bases between them. This CDR3 region has 18 residues. The CDR3 DNA is TGTGCCAGTATTGCCGGGGGGGACCTCCGTTATAGCAATCAGCCCCAGCATTTT. Its protein product is CASIAGGDLRYSNQPQHF.

The chain carries TRBV6-6 and TRBJ2-5; 8 positions match TRBD2. Germline-derived CDR1 and CDR2 are MNHNY and SVGAGI (reference sequence). This CDR3 spans 13 amino acids. Unmatched junction bases numbered 5, after V lost 8 bases and J lost 3 bases. The CDR3 coding sequence is TGTGCCAGCGCCGGGGGGGAGAAAGAGACCCAGTACTTC. It encodes CASAGGEKETQYF.

The J gene is TRBJ2-4, the V gene TRBV2; D unclear. CDR3 length equals 12 residues. V was cut by 3 bases and J by 8 bases, with 8 bases left in between. In germline, CDR1 is SNHLY, CDR2 FYNNEI. DNA for the CDR3: TGTGCCAGCAGTGACCAAGCCTACATTCAGTACTTC. Protein sequence: CASSDQAYIQYF.

This chain links TRBV5-4 with TRBJ1-1; 7 bases are shared with TRBD1. The V and J ends lost 4 bases and 1 base, in that order; junction bases with no gene match: 7. Germline loops: CDR1 SGHNT, CDR2 YYREEE (reference sequence). The CDR3 contains 15 residues. The CDR3 DNA is TGTGCCAGCAGCGCACGACAGGGACGGAACACTGAAGCTTTCTTT. Translating it yields CASSARQGRNTEAFF.

The V and J genes are TRBV11-2 and TRBJ2-5; tentative D call: TRBD1 (6 bases). V was pared by 3 bases and J by 4 bases, with 12 bases between. CDR1 and CDR2 (germline): SGHAT, FQNNGV. The CDR3 is 14 amino acids. CDR3 in amino acids: CASSFEGGGETQYF. CDR3 DNA sequence: TGTGCCAGCAGCTTTGAAGGGGGTGGAGAGACCCAGTACTTC.

V and J are TRBV12-3 or TRBV12-4 and TRBJ2-5; 9 positions agree with TRBD2. With V trimmed by 3 bases and J by 10 bases, 3 bases remained unmatched. This CDR3 contains 12 residues. The CDR3 reads CASSFEAGGQYF. For the CDR3, the DNA is TGTGCCAGCAGTTTCGAAGCGGGGGGCCAGTACTTC.